Each of the 17 T cell receptor beta chains below was sequenced from the same sample in a study of cytomegalovirus exposure and HLA in healthy donors. TCRdb keeps only in-frame clones here, not all; method: immunoSEQ multiplex PCR. Of roughly 70,000 clones in the sample, around four fifths were seen once. Sequencing was done on a sample of PBMCs. The source is a man aged 30 to 45 in good health and CMV-seronegative.

The gene calls are TRBV5-8 and TRBJ1-1; D remains ambiguous. Per germline, CDR1 SGHTS and CDR2 YDEGEE. This CDR3 has 16 amino acids. V lost 2 bases and J 10 bases, leaving 24 bases between the germline ends. CDR3 loop: CASSFSHRSSRVGAFF. In DNA form, the CDR3 reads TGTGCCAGCAGCTTTTCTCACCGGAGCAGTCGGGTAGGAGCTTTCTTT. Looking up the rest from reference TRBV5-8 and TRBJ1-1 gives the full variable domain: EAGVTQSPTHLIKTRGQQATLRCSPISGHTSVYWYQQALGLGLQFLLWYDEGEERNRGNFPPRFSGRQFPNYSSELNVNALELEDSALYLCASSFSHRSSRVGAFFGQGTRLTVV.

The gene calls are TRBV6-6 and TRBJ2-1; 10 nucleotides agree with TRBD2. The CDR3 length is 14 residues. V shed 10 bases and J 6 bases; nucleotides not matched to a gene: 9. The germline V gene has CDR1 MNHNY and CDR2 SVGAGI (reference sequence). The CDR3, as DNA: TGTGCCACCCTCGGCAGCGGGAGGGCCAATGAGCAGTTCTTC. As protein: CATLGSGRANEQFF.

This clone was seen a handful of times. The chain combines TRBV4-1 with TRBJ1-2, with D unclear. CDR3 size: 15 residues. V gave up 5 bases and J gave up 1 base, with 14 bases separating them. The V gene's germline CDR1 is MGHRA and CDR2 YSYEKL. CDR3 region: CASSYPFRGNYGYTF. Written as DNA, the CDR3 is TGCGCCAGCAGCTACCCTTTCCGGGGTAACTATGGCTACACCTTC.

The chain uses TRBV9 and TRBJ1-1; 7 bases match TRBD1. The CDR3 is 16 amino acids. The ends lost 0 bases at V and 0 bases at J; junction bases unmatched: 5. CDR1 and CDR2 from the germline V gene are SGDLS and YYNGEE. CDR3 loop: CASSVGSGGMNTEAFF. CDR3 DNA sequence: TGTGCCAGCAGCGTAGGGTCAGGGGGGATGAACACTGAAGCTTTCTTT.

The chain recombines TRBV9 with TRBJ1-1, with D possibly being TRBD1 (6 bases). CDR1 and CDR2 (germline): SGDLS, YYNGEE. Deletions cut 3 bases from V and 5 bases from J, with 14 bases between. CDR3 size: 14 residues. The CDR3 reads CASSDRAHGTEAFF. The CDR3 DNA reads as TGTGCCAGCAGCGACAGGGCACATGGGACTGAAGCTTTCTTT. The full variable domain, completed using reference TRBV9 and TRBJ1-1, is DSGVTQTPKHLITATGQRVTLRCSPRSGDLSVYWYQQSLDQGLQFLIQYYNGEERAKGNILERFSAQQFPDLHSELNLSSLELGDSALYFCASSDRAHGTEAFFGQGTRLTVV.

This clone was recorded once. The rearrangement uses TRBV30 and TRBJ1-5; 11 bases fit TRBD1. Germline lookup yields CDR1 GTSNPN and CDR2 SVGIG (reference sequence). There are 16 residues in the CDR3. V lost 0 bases to trimming and J lost 5 bases; unmatched junction nucleotides: 6. The CDR3 here is CAWSVWDRGIDQPQHF. As DNA, the CDR3 is TGTGCCTGGAGTGTTTGGGACAGGGGGATCGATCAGCCCCAGCATTTT.

CDR3 amino acids: CASSMTGADGELFF. For the CDR3, the DNA is TGTGCCAGCAGCATGACAGGTGCAGACGGGGAGCTGTTTTTT. This chain connects TRBV7-6 to TRBJ2-2, with D possibly being TRBD1 (6 bases). Germline assignment: CDR1 SGHVS and CDR2 FNYEAQ. The CDR3 extends over 14 amino acids. V was clipped by 5 bases and J by 7 bases, with 14 bases between them. The variable domain in full, with the rest retrieved from reference TRBV7-6 and TRBJ2-2, is GAGVSQSPRYKVTKRGQDVALRCDPISGHVSLYWYRQALGQGPEFLTYFNYEAQQDKSGLPNDRFSAERPEGSISTLTIQRTEQRDSAMYRCASSMTGADGELFFGEGSRLTVL.

The chain links TRBV7-9 to TRBJ1-2; D perhaps matches TRBD1 (5 bases). Trimming removed 3 bases from V and 2 bases from J, with 13 bases in between. Germline CDR1 is SEHNR and CDR2 is FQNEAQ (reference sequence). The CDR3 spans 15 residues. CDR3 DNA: TGTGCCAGCAGCTTTATAGGGGACTTAAACTATGGCTACACCTTC. Translated: CASSFIGDLNYGYTF. The variable domain in full, completed from reference TRBV7-9 and TRBJ1-2, reads DTGVSQNPRHKITKRGQNVTFRCDPISEHNRLYWYRQTLGQGPEFLTYFQNEAQLEKSRLLSDRFSAERPKGSFSTLEIQRTEQGDSAMYLCASSFIGDLNYGYTFGSGTRLTVV.

The V call is TRBV6-5, the J call TRBJ2-7; D is perhaps TRBD1 (5 bases). The CDR3 has 13 amino acids. Deletions cut 8 bases from V and 1 base from J, with 12 bases between. Germline V gene data show CDR1 as MNHEY and CDR2 as SVGAGI. This chain's CDR3 is CASVGAESYEQYF. The CDR3 nucleotides read TGTGCCAGCGTAGGGGCGGAATCCTACGAGCAGTACTTC.

The chain recombines TRBV18 with TRBJ2-3, with TRBD2 as a possible D gene (6 bases). The V and J ends lost 1 base and 5 bases respectively, with 10 bases between them. The CDR3 is 14 amino acids. The V gene's germline CDR1 is KGHSH and CDR2 LQKENI. The CDR3 protein is CASSPQGGGDTQYF. For the CDR3, the DNA is TGTGCCAGCTCACCACAGGGAGGAGGAGATACGCAGTATTTT.

This chain connects TRBV7-2 to TRBJ1-2, with D tentatively TRBD1 (5 bases). The CDR3 sequence is 13 residues long. Germline CDR1 reads SGHTA; CDR2 reads FQGNSA. The ends were cut back, 5 bases at V and 1 base at J, with 8 bases in the middle. The CDR3 DNA is TGTGCCAGCAGCGACAGTAATAACTATGGCTACACCTTC. This gives the protein CASSDSNNYGYTF.

The chain combines TRBV29-1 with TRBJ2-7, with D perhaps matching TRBD2 (5 bases). Trimming pared 4 bases from V and 5 bases from J, leaving 15 bases between. Germline V gene lookup returns CDR1 SQVTM and CDR2 ANQGSEA. This CDR3 has 13 residues. CDR3 residues: CSVAARVSHEQYF. The CDR3 bases are TGCAGCGTTGCCGCGAGGGTTTCCCACGAGCAGTACTTC.

In its sample, this clone was seen once. This chain connects TRBV2 to TRBJ1-1; possibly TRBD1 for D (5 bases). Trimming shortened V by 5 bases and J by 2 bases, and 9 bases separated the two germline ends. CDR1 and CDR2 (germline): SNHLY, FYNNEI. The CDR3 contains 13 residues. CDR3 loop: CASSLQGNTEAFF. In nucleotides, the CDR3 is TGTGCCAGCAGTCTTCAGGGTAACACTGAAGCTTTCTTT.

This clone is a singleton in its sample. J is TRBJ1-1 and V is TRBV27; 7 bases are shared with TRBD1. The CDR3 loop spans 14 amino acids. Germline V gene lookup returns CDR1 MNHEY and CDR2 SMNVEV (reference sequence). Trimming cost V 5 bases and J 1 base; bases outside gene matches: 4. The CDR3 bases are TGTGCCAGCAGTCCCGGGACAGCGAACACTGAAGCTTTCTTT. Amino acids: CASSPGTANTEAFF.

The chain recombines TRBV4-2 with TRBJ2-1; weak D call: TRBD2 (7 bases). V was trimmed by 0 bases and J by 5 bases, leaving 14 bases between them. The CDR3 runs 16 residues. CDR1 and CDR2 from the germline V gene are LGHNA and YNFKEQ. The CDR3: CASSQEVGGGNNEQFF. CDR3 nucleotide sequence: TGTGCCAGCAGCCAAGAGGTGGGCGGGGGCAACAATGAGCAGTTCTTC.

The chain uses TRBV7-3 and TRBJ1-5; the match to TRBD1 covers 10 bases. From germline, CDR1 is SGHTA and CDR2 FQGTGA. V lost 3 bases, J lost 4 bases, and 3 bases stayed unmatched. CDR3 size: 15 residues. The CDR3 spells CASSLTGGANQPQHF. As DNA, the CDR3 is TGTGCCAGCAGCTTGACAGGGGGCGCGAATCAGCCCCAGCATTTT.

The V and J genes are TRBV6-5 and TRBJ2-7; D is perhaps TRBD1 (6 bases). The CDR3 contains 15 residues. Germline loops: CDR1 MNHEY, CDR2 SVGAGI. Trimming stripped 5 bases from V and 3 bases from J, with 17 bases between. The DNA for the CDR3 is TGTGCCAGCAGTCTCACCGGGGACACTGACTACGAGCAGTACGTC. It yields the protein CASSLTGDTDYEQYV.